The text below deals with one T cell receptor (beta chain). Its antigen remains unknown. This specimen belongs to a study of blood T cells in healthy people across ages. Germline lookup yields CDR1 MNHEY and CDR2 SVGEGT. Trimming shortened V by 1 base and J by 3 bases, and 16 bases separated the two germline ends. This CDR3 has 16 residues. With a J-beta primer mix and a sample-barcoded 5' primer, a second PCR ran roughly 6 to 11 cycles. TCRdb independently ran MiXCR on the 5' RACE reads; one entry per CDR3 protein. The repertoire holds 1.5 million to 2 million distinct CDR3 sequences, with around 42% as singletons. Whole-study results and caveats: Donors of long life had a larger count of naive CD4+ cells and greater diversity than aged donors.

The TCR was taken from a human donor in good health. This rearrangement joins TRBV6-2 or TRBV6-3 to TRBJ2-7; D not certain. Sequencing was done on a sample of blood. The CDR3 DNA sequence: TGTGCCAGCAGTTACTTATCGATTGGCGATAGCTACGAGCAGTACTTC. Translating it yields CASSYLSIGDSYEQYF.